This entry lists 18 T cell receptor beta chains sequenced from one sample in a study of cytomegalovirus exposure and HLA in healthy donors. Primers: 60 Vbeta forward and 13 Jbeta reverse. Using immunoSEQ multiplex PCR, the repertoire was profiled, and TCRdb retains in-frame clones only, with some absent. Among approximately 130,000 clones listed, more than 75% were seen once. The sample was PBMCs. These receptor sequences come from a woman in her twenties or thirties in good health and CMV-seronegative.

This rearrangement joins TRBV7-9 to TRBJ2-3; weak D call: TRBD2 (6 bases). The CDR3 has 13 amino acids. Trimming removed 7 bases from V and 8 bases from J, with 16 bases in between. CDR1 SEHNR and CDR2 FQNEAQ come from the germline V gene (reference sequence). The CDR3 DNA reads TGTGCCAGCAATAAGGAGGGGCCTGTTACGCAGTATTTT. Protein: CASNKEGPVTQYF.

In DNA form, the CDR3 reads TGTGCCTGGAATTCGGCAGGGGGACTGGGCTACACCTTC. This codes for CAWNSAGGLGYTF. The rearrangement joins TRBV30 to TRBJ1-2; 7 bases match TRBD1. The CDR3 is 13 amino acids. V lost 4 bases to trimming and J lost 8 bases; unmatched junction nucleotides: 10. Germline V lookup: CDR1 GTSNPN, CDR2 SVGIG (reference sequence).

The chain has TRBV4-1 and TRBJ2-4; 7 nucleotides match TRBD1. Germline CDR1 is MGHRA and CDR2 is YSYEKL. The CDR3 is 15 amino acids. Trimming took 5 bases from V and 6 from J; bases not matched to a gene: 10. The CDR3 DNA follows: TGCGCCAGCAGCGCCCCGGGACAGACTATAAACATTCAGTACTTC. This codes for CASSAPGQTINIQYF.

The genes are TRBV19 and TRBJ2-3, with TRBD2 as a possible D gene (5 bases). Germline V gene sequence: CDR1 LNHDA, CDR2 SQIVND (reference sequence). The CDR3 is 15 residues long. V was trimmed by 5 bases and J by 6 bases, leaving 18 bases between them. CDR3 amino acids: CASSPSGAGIDTQYF. The CDR3 nucleotides read TGTGCCAGTAGTCCGAGCGGAGCCGGGATTGATACGCAGTATTTT.

V usage is TRBV5-4 and J usage is TRBJ1-1, with TRBD1 identical over 12 bases. From germline, CDR1 is SGHNT and CDR2 YYREEE (reference sequence). The V segment lost 10 bases and the J segment 10 bases; nucleotides outside the gene matches: 8. CDR3 length: 12 residues. The CDR3 DNA sequence: TGTGCCGGGGGACAGGGGGCGCGTGGAGCTTTCTTT. Translation gives CAGGQGARGAFF.

The table lists this clone with a count of one. The genes are TRBV19 and TRBJ1-5, with TRBD1 matching over 7 bases. Germline values: CDR1 LNHDA, CDR2 SQIVND (reference sequence). The CDR3 extends over 17 amino acids. J was trimmed by 0 bases and V by 5 bases; bases with no gene match: 10. CDR3 region: CASSPKDRFFSNQPQHF. CDR3 in DNA: TGTGCCAGTAGTCCCAAGGACAGGTTCTTTAGCAATCAGCCCCAGCATTTT.

This clone was recorded only once. J is TRBJ2-5 and V is TRBV7-2, with D unresolved. This CDR3 contains 13 residues. V was shortened by 2 bases and J by 5 bases, with 9 bases between the two germline ends. CDR1 is SGHTA and CDR2 is FQGNSA in the germline V gene. CDR3 sequence: CASSLTVRETQYF. For the CDR3, the DNA is TGTGCCAGCAGCTTAACAGTCCGGGAGACCCAGTACTTC.

This clone appeared a few times. The chain has TRBV13 and TRBJ2-6; a possible D gene is TRBD1 (5 bases). V was cut by 2 bases and J by 2 bases, with 13 bases left in between. Germline CDR1 is PRHDT and CDR2 is FYEKMQ (reference sequence). This CDR3 spans 17 amino acids. The CDR3 protein is CASSLPQGAPGANVLTF. CDR3 in DNA: TGTGCCAGCAGCTTACCCCAAGGGGCGCCTGGGGCCAACGTCCTGACTTTC.

This chain joins TRBV28 and TRBJ2-7, with 10 nucleotides matching TRBD2. The CDR3 has 16 amino acids. The V and J ends lost 3 bases and 7 bases, in that order; junction bases with no gene match: 12. Germline lookup yields CDR1 MDHEN and CDR2 SYDVKM. DNA for the CDR3: TGTGCCAGCAGTTTGGGGTCGACTAGCGGGTTGGGAGAGCAGTACTTC. Translated, it gives CASSLGSTSGLGEQYF.

This chain joins TRBV7-3 and TRBJ1-3; 7 bases are a match to TRBD1. Germline V gives CDR1 SGHTA, CDR2 FQGTGA. This CDR3 has 15 amino acids. V lost 5 bases, J lost 4 bases, and 8 bases stayed unmatched. Here the CDR3 DNA reads TGTGCCAGCAGCCTGGAGGGGGGACAGGGAAACACCATATATTTT. It translates to CASSLEGGQGNTIYF. The variable domain in full, completed from reference TRBV7-3 and TRBJ1-3, reads GAGVSQTPSNKVTEKGKYVELRCDPISGHTALYWYRQSLGQGPEFLIYFQGTGAADDSGLPNDRFFAVRPEGSVSTLKIQRTERGDSAVYLCASSLEGGQGNTIYFGEGSWLTVV.

This clone was recorded a few times. The CDR3 coding sequence is TGTGCCAGCAGCTTAACTGGGGCCGCTCAAGAGACCCAGTACTTC. Translating gives CASSLTGAAQETQYF. The rearrangement links TRBV7-9 to TRBJ2-5, with TRBD1 as a possible D gene (5 bases). Germline V gene data show CDR1 as SEHNR and CDR2 as FQNEAQ (reference sequence). The CDR3 sequence is 15 residues long. Trimming took 2 bases from V and 2 from J, leaving 12 bases between them.

The V call is TRBV28, the J call TRBJ1-4; no reliable D call. This CDR3 spans 13 amino acids. CDR1 is MDHEN, CDR2 SYDVKM, per germline. The V end was cut by 6 bases, the J end by 14 bases, with 19 bases between. This CDR3 is CASSSRSLTKLFF. The CDR3 DNA reads as TGTGCCAGCAGCTCTAGGTCGCTGACGAAGCTGTTTTTT.

V is TRBV7-9 and J is TRBJ2-3; TRBD2 matches at 11 bases. The V segment lost 5 bases and the J segment 5 bases; nucleotides outside the gene matches: 6. Germline V CDR1 and CDR2: SEHNR, FQNEAQ (reference sequence). This CDR3 has 15 residues. This CDR3 is CASSLLAGVGDTQYF. The CDR3 DNA sequence: TGTGCCAGCAGCCTACTAGCGGGAGTTGGAGATACGCAGTATTTT. Complete variable domain (other parts from reference TRBV7-9 and TRBJ2-3): DTGVSQNPRHKITKRGQNVTFRCDPISEHNRLYWYRQTLGQGPEFLTYFQNEAQLEKSRLLSDRFSAERPKGSFSTLEIQRTEQGDSAMYLCASSLLAGVGDTQYFGPGTRLTVL.

V and J are TRBV10-3 and TRBJ1-2, with 10 bases matching TRBD1. This CDR3 spans 13 amino acids. The trim removed 10 bases at V and 5 bases at J, leaving 7 bases unmatched. Germline values: CDR1 ENHRY, CDR2 SYGVKD. This CDR3 is CASVRDRGYGYTF. The CDR3 nucleotides are TGTGCCAGTGTCCGGGACAGGGGTTATGGCTACACCTTC.

The chain uses TRBV4-2 and TRBJ1-2; tentative D call: TRBD1 (6 bases). Germline V CDR1 and CDR2: LGHNA, YNFKEQ. The CDR3 extends over 12 amino acids. V lost 10 bases and J 0 bases, leaving 9 bases between the germline ends. The CDR3 sequence is CATEGANYGYTF. Written as DNA, the CDR3 is TGTGCCACTGAGGGGGCTAACTATGGCTACACCTTC.

A word on this clone: Germline is not matched at one junction end, which may reflect a read error. The chain recombines TRBV4-1 with TRBJ2-2; 8 nucleotides align to TRBD1. This CDR3 has 17 amino acids. Germline CDR1 MGHRA, CDR2 YSYEKL. Here the CDR3 reads CASSQDSAGGRTGEPFF. The CDR3 coding sequence is TGCGCCAGCAGCCAAGATTCGGCAGGGGGCCGGACCGGGGAGCCGTTTTTT.

The genes are TRBV9 and TRBJ2-3; 11 nucleotides agree with TRBD2. V gave up 4 bases and J gave up 3 bases; unmatched junction bases: 19. This CDR3 region has 20 residues. The germline CDR1 and CDR2 sequences are SGDLS and YYNGEE. The CDR3 bases are TGTGCCAGCAGCCCGGGGGGGCTAGCGGGGGGCCAGGGGGGAACAGATACGCAGTATTTT. Amino acids: CASSPGGLAGGQGGTDTQYF.

The chain employs TRBV19 and TRBJ2-3; the match to TRBD2 covers 12 bases. V lost 5 bases, J lost 3 bases, and 3 bases stayed unmatched. CDR1 and CDR2 from the germline V gene are LNHDA and SQIVND (reference sequence). The CDR3 covers 15 residues. The CDR3 region is CASSLAGGMTDTQYF. The CDR3 nucleotides read TGTGCCAGTAGTCTAGCGGGAGGGATGACAGATACGCAGTATTTT.